Sequencing of this T cell receptor (beta chain) was carried out in a study of OX40 agonist ivuxolimab in advanced cancers. The table came from immunoSEQ multiplex PCR; TCRdb's copy has only in-frame clones and leaves some out. The sample yields more than 45,000 clones, approximately 80% seen once. Per germline, CDR1 SGHDT and CDR2 YYEEEE. The V end was cut by 2 bases, the J end by 1 base, with 11 bases between. The CDR3 is 15 amino acids. Sequencing used CD4+ or CD8+ T cells sorted from blood, obtained in a trial of the OX40 agonist ivuxolimab. V and J are TRBV5-6 and TRBJ2-3; a possible D gene is TRBD1 (6 bases). The TCR comes from an adult with an advanced solid tumor such as melanoma, head and neck, liver or kidney cancer. The CDR3 here is CASSLGAGGTDTQYF. CDR3 in DNA: TGTGCCAGCAGCTTAGGCGCAGGGGGCACAGATACGCAGTATTTT.